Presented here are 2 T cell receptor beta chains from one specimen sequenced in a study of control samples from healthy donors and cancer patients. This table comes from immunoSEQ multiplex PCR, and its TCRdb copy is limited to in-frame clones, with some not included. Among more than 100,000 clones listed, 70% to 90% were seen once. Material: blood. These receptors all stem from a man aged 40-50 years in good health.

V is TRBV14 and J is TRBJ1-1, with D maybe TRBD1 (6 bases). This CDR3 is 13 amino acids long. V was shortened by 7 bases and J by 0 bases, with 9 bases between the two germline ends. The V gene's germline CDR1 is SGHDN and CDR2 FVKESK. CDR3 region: CASTTGLNTEAFF. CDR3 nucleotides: TGTGCCAGCACTACAGGGCTGAACACTGAAGCTTTCTTT.

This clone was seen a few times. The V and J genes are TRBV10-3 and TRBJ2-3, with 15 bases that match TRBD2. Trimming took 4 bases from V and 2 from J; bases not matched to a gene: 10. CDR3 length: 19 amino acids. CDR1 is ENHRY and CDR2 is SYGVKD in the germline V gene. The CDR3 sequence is CAISVGTSGGPGNTDTQYF. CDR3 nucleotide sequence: TGTGCCATCAGTGTCGGGACTAGCGGGGGGCCAGGAAACACAGATACGCAGTATTTT.